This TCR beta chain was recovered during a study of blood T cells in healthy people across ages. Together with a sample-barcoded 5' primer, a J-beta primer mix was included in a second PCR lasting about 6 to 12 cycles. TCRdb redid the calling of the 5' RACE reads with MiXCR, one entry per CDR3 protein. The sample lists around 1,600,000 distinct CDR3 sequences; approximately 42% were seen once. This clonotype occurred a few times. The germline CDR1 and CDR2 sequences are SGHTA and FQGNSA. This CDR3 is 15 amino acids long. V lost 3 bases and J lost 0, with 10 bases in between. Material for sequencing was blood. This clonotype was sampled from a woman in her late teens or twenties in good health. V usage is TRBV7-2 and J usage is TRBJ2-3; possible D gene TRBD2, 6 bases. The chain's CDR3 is CASSFRRESTDTQYF. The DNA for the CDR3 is TGTGCCAGCAGCTTTAGACGGGAGAGCACAGATACGCAGTATTTT.